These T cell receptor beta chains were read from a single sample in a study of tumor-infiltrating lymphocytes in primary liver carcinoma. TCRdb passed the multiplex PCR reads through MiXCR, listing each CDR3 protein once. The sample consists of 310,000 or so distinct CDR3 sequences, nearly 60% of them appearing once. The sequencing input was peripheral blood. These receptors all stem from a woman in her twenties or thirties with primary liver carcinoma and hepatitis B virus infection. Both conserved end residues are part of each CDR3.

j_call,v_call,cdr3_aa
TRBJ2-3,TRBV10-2,CASRKSGDTQYF
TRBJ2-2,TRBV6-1,CASSKLAGTNTGELLF
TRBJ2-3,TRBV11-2,CSSSPGGSGGYTDTQYF
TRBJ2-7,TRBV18,CASSPQEAAAYEQYF
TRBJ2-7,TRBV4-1,CASSQEVGGGFYVQYF
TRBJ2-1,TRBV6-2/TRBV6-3,CANTYETMGSGLYGEQFF
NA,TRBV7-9,CASSPSGGGGYEQYF
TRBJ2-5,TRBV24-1,CATSDSLTSGRAGGTQYF
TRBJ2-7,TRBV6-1,CASSRGAAYEQYF
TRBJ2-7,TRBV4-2,CASSLGLAAGSYEQYF
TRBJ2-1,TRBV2,CASSDLGFNEQFF
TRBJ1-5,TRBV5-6,CASSLFTGTEYNQPQHF
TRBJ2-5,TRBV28,CATDAGLAGRRYQETQYF